These 2 T cell receptor beta chains were sequenced from one sample in a study of blood T cell repertoires in COVID-19. Method: immunoSEQ multiplex PCR; TCRdb's copy keeps in-frame clones and lacks some. The table shows about 120,000 clones, with around 81% occurring only once. The sequencing sample was made of peripheral blood. The receptors stem from a human donor in a cohort sampled during active COVID-19.

The V gene is TRBV18, the J gene TRBJ2-1; D perhaps matches TRBD2 (6 bases). V was pared by 0 bases and J by 7 bases, with 13 bases between. The CDR3 spans 15 residues. CDR1 KGHSH and CDR2 LQKENI come from the germline V gene. Here the CDR3 reads CASSPPEGLGNEQFF. Written as DNA, the CDR3 is TGTGCCAGCTCACCACCGGAGGGATTGGGGAATGAGCAGTTCTTC.

The chain uses TRBV4-1 and TRBJ2-7; D possibly corresponds to TRBD1 (5 bases). The CDR3 totals 18 residues. Per germline, CDR1 MGHRA and CDR2 YSYEKL. Trimming shortened V by 1 base and J by 2 bases, and 21 bases separated the two germline ends. The CDR3 sequence is CASSQVPSRRTTAYEQYF. The DNA for the CDR3 is TGCGCCAGCAGCCAAGTCCCTTCTAGACGGACAACGGCCTACGAGCAGTACTTC.